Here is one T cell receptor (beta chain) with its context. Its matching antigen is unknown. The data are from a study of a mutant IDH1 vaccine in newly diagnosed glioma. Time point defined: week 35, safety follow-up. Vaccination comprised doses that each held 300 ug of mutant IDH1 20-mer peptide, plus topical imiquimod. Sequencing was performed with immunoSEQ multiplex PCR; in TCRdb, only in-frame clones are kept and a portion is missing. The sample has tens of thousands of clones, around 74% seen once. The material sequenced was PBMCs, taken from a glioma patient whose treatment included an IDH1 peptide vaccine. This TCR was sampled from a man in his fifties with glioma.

CDR3 DNA: TGTGCCATTGAAAGGACCGGGGAGCTGTTTTTT. It specifies CAIERTGELFF. This chain uses TRBV28 with TRBJ2-2; D uncertain. Trimming stripped 10 bases from V and 5 bases from J, with 8 bases between. The CDR3 loop spans 11 amino acids. CDR1 is MDHEN, CDR2 SYDVKM, per germline.